What follows describes a single T cell receptor (beta chain). The data are from a study of blood T cell repertoires in COVID-19. Study as a whole: The origin of the acute and convalescent COVID-19 samples was the United States, Italy and Spain. In each case, the material was cDNA or gDNA derived from T cells, B-cell-depleted T cells, or PBMCs.

The authors' processing: Amplification of reference gene primers was used by the study to estimate nucleated cell counts. This table comes from immunoSEQ multiplex PCR, and its TCRdb copy is limited to in-frame clones, with some not included. Clonal size and the V and J genes are those of that table, whereas D and trimming came from the DNA. There are 200,000 to 250,000 clones in the sample; 65% to 90% occur only once, and around 6.8% lies in the top ten. The CDR3 totals 14 residues. V lost 0 bases and J lost 5, with 6 bases in between. From germline, CDR1 is SGHRS and CDR2 YFSETQ. The chain uses TRBV5-1 and TRBJ1-6; D remains ambiguous. Sequencing input: peripheral blood. This clonotype was sampled from a woman in her 50s with acute or convalescent COVID-19. As DNA, the CDR3 is TGCGCCAGCAGCTTGGCGGGAGATAATTCACCCCTCCACTTT. Amino acids: CASSLAGDNSPLHF.